One and the same sample provided the 29 T cell receptor beta chains below, sequenced in a study of blood T cell repertoires in COVID-19. TCRdb's table, derived via immunoSEQ multiplex PCR, lists solely in-frame clones and lacks some. The sample carries approximately 300,000 clones, 87% recorded once. The sequenced material came from peripheral blood. The receptors originated from a man aged 50 or older with active or convalescent COVID-19.

V is TRBV18 and J is TRBJ2-5; 9 nucleotides line up with TRBD1. The CDR3 loop spans 15 amino acids. Germline assignment: CDR1 KGHSH and CDR2 LQKENI. Trimming took 2 bases from V and 0 from J; bases not matched to a gene: 1. The CDR3 is CASSPGTGHQETQYF. In DNA, the CDR3 is TGTGCCAGCTCACCAGGGACAGGGCACCAAGAGACCCAGTACTTC.

The chain combines TRBV5-6 with TRBJ1-1, with D unclear. V lost 0 bases and J lost 0, with 12 bases in between. The germline V gene has CDR1 SGHDT and CDR2 YYEEEE. The CDR3 covers 16 residues. The CDR3, as DNA: TGTGCCAGCAGCTTGGCTGGAGGTCGCGTGAACACTGAAGCTTTCTTT. As protein: CASSLAGGRVNTEAFF.

A few counts support this clone. The chain joins TRBV28 to TRBJ2-1; D is possibly TRBD1 (6 bases). V was pared by 2 bases and J by 7 bases, with 15 bases between. The CDR3 has 15 residues. The germline gives CDR1 MDHEN, CDR2 SYDVKM. The CDR3 loop is CASSLRQVGPNEQFF. DNA for the CDR3: TGTGCCAGCAGTTTACGACAGGTAGGCCCAAATGAGCAGTTCTTC.

The sample holds one count of this clone. This sequence joins TRBV19 and TRBJ1-5; D is uncertain. The V end was cut by 10 bases, the J end by 7 bases, with 26 bases between. The length of the CDR3 is 16 residues. Germline CDR1 reads LNHDA; CDR2 reads SQIVND (reference sequence). The CDR3 DNA reads TGTGCCATTATTAAAACACGCCGGGGTCCGGGCCAGCCCCAGCATTTT. Amino acid sequence: CAIIKTRRGPGQPQHF.

The rearrangement links TRBV7-2 to TRBJ2-3; 9 nucleotides line up with TRBD2. The CDR3 consists of 15 residues. V shed 1 base, J shed 2 bases, and the junction held 1 base outside the gene matches. Germline values: CDR1 SGHTA, CDR2 FQGNSA. CDR3 sequence: CASSLVAGDTDTQYF. DNA of the CDR3: TGTGCCAGCAGCTTAGTAGCGGGGGACACAGATACGCAGTATTTT.

This clone was seen only once. V is TRBV5-1 and J is TRBJ1-2, with D maybe TRBD1 (6 bases). The V and J ends lost 0 bases and 3 bases respectively, with 12 bases between them. Germline V gives CDR1 SGHRS, CDR2 YFSETQ. The CDR3 runs to 15 residues. The CDR3 here is CASSLGRGADYGYTF. The CDR3 nucleotides are TGCGCCAGCAGCTTGGGACGGGGGGCAGACTATGGCTACACCTTC.

The chain employs TRBV11-3 and TRBJ1-6; 7 bases match TRBD1. V was clipped by 4 bases and J by 2 bases; unmatched bases: 2. Germline CDR1 reads SGHNT; CDR2 reads YENEEA. There are 15 residues in the CDR3. CDR3 nucleotides: TGTGCCAGCAGCTCTGGGACAGCCTATAATTCACCCCTCCACTTT. It specifies CASSSGTAYNSPLHF.

The CDR3 here is CASSLTSGFTDTQYF. CDR3 nucleotides: TGTGCCAGCAGTTTAACTAGCGGATTCACAGATACGCAGTATTTT. The chain carries TRBV6-5 and TRBJ2-3; 8 bases align to TRBD2. The CDR3 consists of 15 residues. V lost 4 bases to trimming and J lost 2 bases; unmatched junction nucleotides: 5. From germline, CDR1 is MNHEY and CDR2 SVGAGI.

The rearrangement joins TRBV3-1 (or the pseudogene TRBV3-2) to TRBJ1-3; 7 bases fit TRBD1. Germline-derived CDR1 and CDR2 are LGHDT and YNNKEL (reference sequence). V dropped 0 bases and J dropped 2; count of bases not matched to a gene: 10. CDR3 length equals 18 residues. DNA of the CDR3: TGTGCCAGCAGCCAAGAAGACAGGGCACTCCTCGCTGGAAACACCATATATTTT. Encoded protein: CASSQEDRALLAGNTIYF.

The rearrangement links TRBV10-3 to TRBJ2-5; the D gene is possibly TRBD1 (5 bases). Germline CDR1 ENHRY, CDR2 SYGVKD. This CDR3 has 14 residues. The V end lost 2 bases, the J end lost 0 bases, and 7 bases lay between the germline ends. The CDR3 reads CAISEGRDQETQYF. The CDR3 DNA sequence: TGTGCCATCAGTGAGGGCAGGGACCAAGAGACCCAGTACTTC.

The chain uses TRBV28 and TRBJ1-2, with D possibly matching TRBD1 (5 bases). Trimming cost V 9 bases and J 1 base, with 21 bases left between them. The CDR3 runs 16 residues. From germline, CDR1 is MDHEN and CDR2 SYDVKM. CDR3 bases: TGTGCCAGTCAGACAGACCAGCCTACTCATAACTATGGCTACACCTTC. Protein product: CASQTDQPTHNYGYTF.

The chain employs TRBV7-9 and TRBJ2-7; 9 positions match TRBD1. The length of the CDR3 is 14 residues. The germline gives CDR1 SEHNR, CDR2 FQNEAQ (reference sequence). V lost 5 bases and J lost 5; bases outside the gene matches: 7. The CDR3 nucleotides read TGTGCCAGCAGCCCCCGGACAGGGGAAAACGAGCAGTACTTC. Protein: CASSPRTGENEQYF.

The chain employs TRBV24-1 and TRBJ2-1, with TRBD2 matching 16 bases. V shed 5 bases and J 9 bases; nucleotides not matched to a gene: 6. Germline CDR1 reads KGHDR; CDR2 reads SFDVKD. The CDR3 totals 16 residues. Here the CDR3 reads CATSAPGLAGGREQFF. CDR3 DNA: TGTGCCACCAGTGCCCCGGGACTAGCGGGAGGGCGTGAGCAGTTCTTC.

This chain joins TRBV25-1 and TRBJ1-6; D gene uncertain. Deletions cut 8 bases from V and 0 bases from J, with 11 bases between. The CDR3 contains 15 residues. Germline V gene data show CDR1 as MGHDK and CDR2 as SYGVNS. CDR3 DNA sequence: TGTGCCAGCTTAAGTGGGAGCTCCTATAATTCACCCCTCCACTTT. As protein: CASLSGSSYNSPLHF.

V is TRBV5-1 and J is TRBJ2-3; possibly TRBD1 for D (6 bases). Germline loops: CDR1 SGHRS, CDR2 YFSETQ. Trimming cost V 5 bases and J 1 base, with 11 bases left between them. There are 14 residues in the CDR3. CDR3 nucleotide sequence: TGCGCCAGCAGAGGGGCAGGGGGCACAGATACGCAGTATTTT. This codes for CASRGAGGTDTQYF. Variable domain in full (rest from reference TRBV5-1 and TRBJ2-3): KAGVTQTPRYLIKTRGQQVTLSCSPISGHRSVSWYQQTPGQGLQFLFEYFSETQRNKGNFPGRFSGRQFSNSRSEMNVSTLELGDSALYLCASRGAGGTDTQYFGPGTRLTVL.

V usage is TRBV5-1 and J usage is TRBJ2-5, with a weak D call TRBD2 (5 bases). CDR3 length: 14 amino acids. CDR1 and CDR2 (germline): SGHRS, YFSETQ. Trimming pared 0 bases from V and 5 bases from J, leaving 11 bases between. The DNA of the CDR3 is TGCGCCAGCAGCTTGGTGGATGGAGGTGAGACCCAGTACTTC. This gives the protein CASSLVDGGETQYF.

This chain connects TRBV28 to TRBJ2-7, with D unresolved. Per the germline V gene, CDR1 is MDHEN and CDR2 is SYDVKM. The CDR3 sequence is 12 residues long. Trimming left V 5 bases short and J 6 bases short, with 11 bases between. CDR3: CASSSINAEQYF. The DNA for the CDR3 is TGTGCCAGCAGTAGCATCAATGCCGAGCAGTACTTC.

The chain is built from TRBV7-9 and TRBJ2-1, with D possibly being TRBD2 (6 bases). The CDR3 runs 16 residues. The germline gives CDR1 SEHNR, CDR2 FQNEAQ (reference sequence). Deletions cut 5 bases from V and 2 bases from J, with 16 bases between. CDR3 amino acids: CASSPAGSMAYNEQFF. CDR3 DNA: TGTGCCAGCAGCCCCGCGGGGTCGATGGCCTACAATGAGCAGTTCTTC.

The J gene is TRBJ1-2, the V gene TRBV5-6, with D unresolved. The germline CDR1 and CDR2 sequences are SGHDT and YYEEEE. The V end lost 6 bases, the J end lost 4 bases, and 16 bases lay between the germline ends. CDR3 size: 14 residues. CDR3 in DNA: TGTGCCAGCAAGTCGAGGTTAACTTCCTATGGCTACACCTTC. Amino acid sequence: CASKSRLTSYGYTF. The full variable domain, completed using reference TRBV5-6 and TRBJ1-2, is DAGVTQSPTHLIKTRGQQVTLRCSPKSGHDTVSWYQQALGQGPQFIFQYYEEEERQRGNFPDRFSGHQFPNYSSELNVNALLLGDSALYLCASKSRLTSYGYTFGSGTRLTVV.

This chain links TRBV2 with TRBJ2-6, with D possibly being TRBD1 (6 bases). V lost 3 bases and J lost 0, with 15 bases in between. Germline assignment: CDR1 SNHLY and CDR2 FYNNEI. This CDR3 is built from 18 residues. The CDR3 sequence: CASSDGGRTTSGANVLTF. DNA of the CDR3: TGTGCCAGCAGTGATGGGGGCAGAACGACCTCTGGGGCCAACGTCCTGACTTTC.

The chain links TRBV5-8 to TRBJ1-5, with TRBD1 identical over 7 bases. The CDR3 length is 16 residues. From germline, CDR1 is SGHTS and CDR2 YDEGEE. The V segment lost 2 bases and the J segment 1 base; nucleotides outside the gene matches: 6. DNA of the CDR3: TGTGCCAGCAGCTTCGGAGGGGGCTGGAGCAATCAGCCCCAGCATTTT. It encodes CASSFGGGWSNQPQHF.

The chain is built from TRBV4-1 and TRBJ1-1, with D hard to call. The CDR3 spans 18 residues. V gave up 0 bases and J gave up 1 base, with 18 bases separating them. In germline, CDR1 is MGHRA, CDR2 YSYEKL. CDR3 coding DNA: TGCGCCAGCAGCCAAGAGTGGCTCCCGGGAAGAGGGAACACTGAAGCTTTCTTT. Translation: CASSQEWLPGRGNTEAFF.

The rearrangement links TRBV5-5 to TRBJ2-1; a weak D match, TRBD2 (6 bases). The CDR3 is 12 residues long. Germline V gene lookup returns CDR1 SGHKS and CDR2 YYEKEE (reference sequence). V was trimmed by 4 bases and J by 11 bases, leaving 13 bases between them. The CDR3 loop is CASSPEGFKQFF. CDR3 bases: TGTGCCAGCAGCCCGGAGGGTTTTAAGCAGTTCTTC.

The J gene is TRBJ2-2, the V gene TRBV14; no firm D call. V lost 2 bases and J 6 bases, leaving 10 bases between the germline ends. CDR3 length: 14 amino acids. The germline V gene encodes CDR1 SGHDN and CDR2 FVKESK. Here the CDR3 reads CASSQHLRSGELFF. The CDR3, as DNA: TGTGCCAGCAGCCAACATCTCAGATCCGGGGAGCTGTTTTTT.

Worth noting for this clone: At the DNA level, this CDR3 is encoded by other sequences in the same sample as well. The chain has TRBV5-1 and TRBJ2-5, with 11 positions matching TRBD1. The length of the CDR3 is 15 residues. From germline, CDR1 is SGHRS and CDR2 YFSETQ. The V gene end was trimmed by 0 bases and the J gene end by 4 bases; junction bases not matched to a gene: 2. As DNA, the CDR3 is TGCGCCAGCAGCTTGGGGGACAGGGGGAGAGAGACCCAGTACTTC. Its translation: CASSLGDRGRETQYF.

The chain has TRBV5-1 and TRBJ2-1; D gene uncertain. The V gene lost 0 bases and the J gene lost 1 base, with 11 bases spanning the gap. This CDR3 region has 16 residues. The germline gives CDR1 SGHRS, CDR2 YFSETQ. CDR3 coding DNA: TGCGCCAGCAGCTTGGATTCCCAACTTTCCTACAATGAGCAGTTCTTC. Encoded protein: CASSLDSQLSYNEQFF. The whole variable domain, remainder taken from reference TRBV5-1 and TRBJ2-1, is KAGVTQTPRYLIKTRGQQVTLSCSPISGHRSVSWYQQTPGQGLQFLFEYFSETQRNKGNFPGRFSGRQFSNSRSEMNVSTLELGDSALYLCASSLDSQLSYNEQFFGPGTRLTVL.

The chain is built from TRBV3-1 (or the pseudogene TRBV3-2) and TRBJ1-6; D ambiguous. The V gene's germline CDR1 is LGHDT and CDR2 YNNKEL (reference sequence). Deletions cut 3 bases from V and 10 bases from J, with 10 bases between. The CDR3 loop spans 13 amino acids. The CDR3, as DNA: TGTGCCAGCAGCCAGGGCATGCGATCACCCCTCCACTTT. This codes for CASSQGMRSPLHF.

The chain is built from TRBV5-1 and TRBJ1-4; 7 bases align to TRBD1. Per the germline V gene, CDR1 is SGHRS and CDR2 is YFSETQ. The J segment lost 3 bases and the V segment lost 4 bases, leaving 3 bases of the junction unmatched. The length of the CDR3 is 14 residues. This CDR3 reads CASSRGPANEKLFF. In DNA, the CDR3 is TGCGCCAGCAGCAGGGGGCCGGCTAATGAAAAACTGTTTTTT.

The chain couples TRBV2 to TRBJ1-4; 9 bases map to TRBD1. This CDR3 spans 17 amino acids. Trimming took 5 bases from V and 0 from J; bases not matched to a gene: 7. CDR1 is SNHLY, CDR2 FYNNEI, per germline. The CDR3 nucleotides are TGTGCCAGCAGTCTGGGACAGGGATTAACAACTAATGAAAAACTGTTTTTT. This gives the protein CASSLGQGLTTNEKLFF.